Presented here are 32 T cell receptor beta chains from one specimen sequenced in a study of blood T cell repertoires in COVID-19 (dated by TCRdb to the early 2020s). The library was obtained by the immunoSEQ multiplex PCR assay. TCRdb provides this immuneACCESS table in a form limited to in-frame rearrangements. Some clones are lacking; in checked studies, under half of them reflect an unresolved V gene, and why the rest are absent is not known. Across this sample there are fewer than 250,000 clones, with approximately 81% seen only once. Over 0.95% of the sample is taken by the ten largest. Sequencing was performed on peripheral blood. These receptors all come from a man between 35 and 55 years old with acute or convalescent COVID-19.

The V gene is TRBV7-3, the J gene TRBJ1-3, with a tentative D call TRBD1 (5 bases). CDR3 length: 15 residues. Germline V gene lookup returns CDR1 SGHTA and CDR2 FQGTGA. The ends were cut back, 2 bases at V and 1 base at J, with 9 bases in the middle. CDR3 sequence reads: CASSLDNRSGNTIYF. CDR3 in DNA: TGTGCCAGCAGCTTAGACAACAGGTCTGGAAACACCATATATTTT.

The rearrangement links TRBV30 to TRBJ1-2; D not resolved. V was shortened by 0 bases and J by 0 bases, with 17 bases between the two germline ends. Germline values: CDR1 GTSNPN, CDR2 SVGIG (reference sequence). This CDR3 contains 17 residues. CDR3 DNA sequence: TGTGCCTGGAGTGTTATGGGAGGGCAGCCGACTAACTATGGCTACACCTTC. This sequence encodes CAWSVMGGQPTNYGYTF.

This clone was picked up one time. One end of the junction does not line up with germline, which may come from a read error. The chain couples TRBV7-2 to TRBJ1-1, with a tentative D call TRBD1 (6 bases). This CDR3 contains 13 residues. The germline CDR1 and CDR2 sequences are SGHTA and FQGNSA. CDR3 sequence reads: CASSSPAKRLQGF. CDR3 nucleotide sequence: TGTGCCAGCAGCTCTCCCGCGAAGCGGCTTCAGGGGTTT.

This chain links TRBV5-6 with TRBJ2-2, with TRBD1 identical over 8 bases. The CDR3 consists of 16 residues. Unmatched junction bases numbered 5, after V lost 4 bases and J lost 0 bases. From germline, CDR1 is SGHDT and CDR2 YYEEEE. CDR3 loop: CASSGMTGANTGELFF. Here the CDR3 DNA reads TGTGCCAGCAGCGGAATGACAGGGGCGAACACCGGGGAGCTGTTTTTT.

The chain links TRBV6-5 to TRBJ1-4; 8 bases are shared with TRBD1. There are 14 residues in the CDR3. The V and J ends lost 2 bases and 5 bases, in that order; junction bases with no gene match: 1. Germline-derived CDR1 and CDR2 are MNHEY and SVGAGI. CDR3 sequence: CASSYAGGNEKLFF. DNA for the CDR3: TGTGCCAGCAGTTACGCAGGGGGCAATGAAAAACTGTTTTTT.

The chain uses TRBV5-1 and TRBJ1-3; 9 bases align to TRBD1. The V and J ends lost 0 bases and 3 bases, in that order; junction bases with no gene match: 4. CDR1 and CDR2 (germline): SGHRS, YFSETQ. The CDR3 contains 16 residues. DNA of the CDR3: TGCGCCAGCAGCTTGGTGGGACAGGGAGGTGGAAACACCATATATTTT. This sequence encodes CASSLVGQGGGNTIYF. Drawing the rest from reference TRBV5-1 and TRBJ1-3, the complete variable domain is KAGVTQTPRYLIKTRGQQVTLSCSPISGHRSVSWYQQTPGQGLQFLFEYFSETQRNKGNFPGRFSGRQFSNSRSEMNVSTLELGDSALYLCASSLVGQGGGNTIYFGEGSWLTVV.

In its sample, this clone was seen once. The chain has TRBV18 and TRBJ1-3; D is uncertain. CDR3 size: 12 residues. Per germline, CDR1 KGHSH and CDR2 LQKENI. V was clipped by 3 bases and J by 8 bases, with 8 bases between them. CDR3 DNA sequence: TGTGCCAGCTCACCGAGTACCGACACCATATATTTT. Its translation: CASSPSTDTIYF. Supplemented by reference TRBV18 and TRBJ1-3, the full variable domain reads NAGVMQNPRHLVRRRGQEARLRCSPMKGHSHVYWYRQLPEEGLKFMVYLQKENIIDESGMPKERFSAEFPKEGPSILRIQQVVRGDSAAYFCASSPSTDTIYFGEGSWLTVV.

This clone was seen only once. This sequence joins TRBV6-6 and TRBJ1-3; TRBD1 agrees at 7 bases. CDR3 size: 15 residues. V shed 5 bases, J shed 0 bases, and the junction held 4 bases outside the gene matches. CDR1 is MNHNY and CDR2 is SVGAGI in the germline V gene (reference sequence). CDR3 residues: CASSQDRISGNTIYF. CDR3 bases: TGTGCCAGCAGTCAGGACAGGATCTCTGGAAACACCATATATTTT.

This clone was seen once. V gene TRBV19 combines with J gene TRBJ2-1, with 9 nucleotides matching TRBD2. With V trimmed by 3 bases and J by 7 bases, 10 bases remained unmatched. The CDR3 is made up of 16 amino acids. The germline V gene has CDR1 LNHDA and CDR2 SQIVND (reference sequence). The DNA for the CDR3 is TGTGCCAGTAGTATCTCCCTCAGCGGGGGGCAAAATGAGCAGTTCTTC. Protein sequence: CASSISLSGGQNEQFF.

The chain employs TRBV28 and TRBJ2-7; tentative D call: TRBD2 (6 bases). The CDR3 runs to 15 residues. V was clipped by 2 bases and J by 4 bases, with 15 bases between them. Germline values: CDR1 MDHEN, CDR2 SYDVKM. DNA for the CDR3: TGTGCCAGCAGTTTAGGCGGGGCACTCGCTTACGAGCAGTACTTC. This sequence encodes CASSLGGALAYEQYF.

The chain carries TRBV30 and TRBJ1-1; a possible D gene is TRBD1 (6 bases). Trimming pared 4 bases from V and 0 bases from J, leaving 9 bases between. The V gene's germline CDR1 is GTSNPN and CDR2 SVGIG (reference sequence). The CDR3 is 13 residues long. The chain's CDR3 is CAWNQGLNTEAFF. The CDR3, as DNA: TGTGCCTGGAATCAGGGGTTGAACACTGAAGCTTTCTTT.

The chain joins TRBV7-2 to TRBJ1-4; 8 bases are a match to TRBD1. Germline CDR1 reads SGHTA; CDR2 reads FQGNSA. The V and J ends lost 5 bases and 2 bases, in that order; junction bases with no gene match: 4. The length of the CDR3 is 15 residues. The CDR3: CASSLSGGTNEKLFF. CDR3 DNA sequence: TGTGCCAGCAGCCTCTCAGGGGGCACTAATGAAAAACTGTTTTTT.

The chain uses TRBV24-1 and TRBJ1-2; no clear D gene. The CDR3 extends over 12 amino acids. V dropped 3 bases and J dropped 5 bases, with 6 bases sitting between them. Germline values: CDR1 KGHDR, CDR2 SFDVKD. For the CDR3, the DNA is TGTGCCACCAGTGATCAGCGTTATGGCTACACCTTC. Its protein is CATSDQRYGYTF.

This chain connects TRBV19 to TRBJ1-5; TRBD1 is a possible D gene (5 bases). The V gene's germline CDR1 is LNHDA and CDR2 SQIVND (reference sequence). Trimming took 5 bases from V and 5 from J, leaving 16 bases between them. This CDR3 region has 15 residues. The CDR3 region is CASSYRDWGDQPQHF. CDR3 sequence (DNA): TGTGCCAGTAGTTACCGGGACTGGGGGGATCAGCCCCAGCATTTT.

V and J are TRBV25-1 and TRBJ1-4; no clear D gene. The V end lost 3 bases, the J end lost 6 bases, and 5 bases lay between the germline ends. The CDR3 totals 12 residues. Germline values: CDR1 MGHDK, CDR2 SYGVNS. In DNA, the CDR3 is TGTGCCAGCAGTGATCCTTATGAAAAACTGTTTTTT. Encoded protein: CASSDPYEKLFF.

J is TRBJ1-1 and V is TRBV24-1, with D possibly matching TRBD1 (5 bases). Germline values: CDR1 KGHDR, CDR2 SFDVKD. The V end lost 7 bases, the J end lost 1 base, and 12 bases lay between the germline ends. The CDR3 spans 14 residues. The CDR3 reads CATRKTGENTEAFF. The CDR3, as DNA: TGTGCCACCAGGAAGACGGGGGAGAACACTGAAGCTTTCTTT.

This rearrangement joins TRBV10-3 to TRBJ1-6; 7 bases match TRBD1. The CDR3 covers 12 residues. V lost 4 bases, J lost 14 bases, and 5 bases stayed unmatched. Looked up from germline, CDR1 is ENHRY and CDR2 is SYGVKD. The CDR3 loop is CAISATGSALHF. CDR3 sequence (DNA): TGTGCCATCAGTGCGACAGGGAGTGCCCTCCACTTT.

V usage is TRBV7-9 and J usage is TRBJ2-7; no reliable D call. V was clipped by 0 bases and J by 6 bases, with 6 bases between them. This CDR3 comprises 12 residues. Germline-derived CDR1 and CDR2 are SEHNR and FQNEAQ (reference sequence). The DNA of the CDR3 is TGTGCCAGCAGCTTAGCGCTAAGCGAGCAGTACTTC. It translates to CASSLALSEQYF.

The chain joins TRBV9 to TRBJ2-4; 8 bases match TRBD2. CDR3 size: 15 residues. CDR1 SGDLS and CDR2 YYNGEE come from the germline V gene. V gave up 2 bases and J gave up 7 bases; unmatched junction bases: 8. In nucleotides, the CDR3 is TGTGCCAGCAGCGTGAATAGCGGGGCCGTGAACATTCAGTACTTC. Translated, it gives CASSVNSGAVNIQYF.

J is TRBJ1-2 and V is TRBV11-2, with D perhaps matching TRBD1 (5 bases). V lost 5 bases to trimming and J lost 7 bases, with 17 bases between them. CDR3 length: 14 residues. The germline V gene encodes CDR1 SGHAT and CDR2 FQNNGV. This CDR3 reads CASSHGAGLGGYTF. As DNA, the CDR3 is TGTGCCAGCAGCCATGGGGCAGGGCTGGGTGGCTACACCTTC.

This clone was recorded only once. The chain has TRBV16 and TRBJ1-1, with 7 bases matching TRBD1. V dropped 0 bases and J dropped 4; count of bases not matched to a gene: 5. The CDR3 length is 15 residues. Germline-derived CDR1 and CDR2 are KGHSY and FQNENV. The CDR3 here is CASSQSGGASTEAFF. The CDR3 bases are TGTGCCAGCAGCCAATCAGGGGGCGCGTCCACTGAAGCTTTCTTT. Looking up the rest from reference TRBV16 and TRBJ1-1 gives the full variable domain: GEEVAQTPKHLVRGEGQKAKLYCAPIKGHSYVFWYQQVLKNEFKFLISFQNENVFDETGMPKERFSAKCLPNSPCSLEIQATKLEDSAVYFCASSQSGGASTEAFFGQGTRLTVV.

The chain combines TRBV29-1 with TRBJ1-1; no clear D. V was cut by 3 bases and J by 5 bases, with 10 bases left in between. Per germline, CDR1 SQVTM and CDR2 ANQGSEA. The CDR3 sequence is 12 residues long. The CDR3 reads CSVDLVRTEAFF. For the CDR3, the DNA is TGCAGCGTTGACTTGGTGAGGACTGAAGCTTTCTTT.

The J gene is TRBJ1-1, the V gene TRBV19; 7 positions agree with TRBD1. The J segment lost 6 bases and the V segment lost 7 bases, leaving 14 bases of the junction unmatched. CDR1 is LNHDA, CDR2 SQIVND, per germline (reference sequence). CDR3 length: 15 residues. CDR3: CASNTNRGFGPEAFF. The CDR3 coding sequence is TGTGCCAGTAATACCAACAGGGGTTTTGGCCCTGAAGCTTTCTTT.

The rearrangement joins TRBV10-3 to TRBJ1-3; 10 positions agree with TRBD1. The CDR3 loop spans 18 amino acids. Per the germline V gene, CDR1 is ENHRY and CDR2 is SYGVKD. V was clipped by 5 bases and J by 1 base; unmatched bases: 11. For the CDR3, the DNA is TGTGCCATCAGTACAAGTCGGACAGGGGGGGATTCTGGAAACACCATATATTTT. Translation: CAISTSRTGGDSGNTIYF.

This clone came up many times. The chain links TRBV5-6 to TRBJ1-1; perhaps TRBD1 as D (6 bases). Per the germline V gene, CDR1 is SGHDT and CDR2 is YYEEEE. The V and J ends lost 4 bases and 7 bases respectively, with 20 bases between them. The CDR3 runs 15 residues. CDR3 protein: CASSRRTERDIEAFF. CDR3 in DNA: TGTGCCAGCAGCCGCCGGACAGAAAGGGATATTGAAGCTTTCTTT.

The chain has TRBV30 and TRBJ1-6; possibly TRBD1 for D (5 bases). Germline values: CDR1 GTSNPN, CDR2 SVGIG (reference sequence). V lost 1 base, J lost 8 bases, and 9 bases lay in between. The CDR3 has 13 amino acids. CDR3 protein: CAWSGGVDSPLHF. CDR3 bases: TGTGCCTGGAGTGGGGGGGTCGATTCACCCCTCCACTTT.

This chain connects TRBV19 to TRBJ2-2, with D maybe TRBD1 (8 bases). The germline CDR1 and CDR2 sequences are LNHDA and SQIVND (reference sequence). V lost 1 base to trimming and J lost 4 bases, with 16 bases between them. This CDR3 has 17 residues. CDR3 in DNA: TGTGCCAGTAGTATAGCTGCGACAGGGGAGGGCACCGGGGAGCTGTTTTTT. It is translated as CASSIAATGEGTGELFF.

This rearrangement joins TRBV3-1 (or the pseudogene TRBV3-2) to TRBJ1-5, with TRBD1 as a possible D gene (6 bases). CDR3 length equals 17 residues. The ends were cut back, 0 bases at V and 2 bases at J, with 14 bases in the middle. Germline CDR1 and CDR2: LGHDT and YNNKEL (reference sequence). Here the CDR3 reads CASSQDGGPGGNQPQHF. For the CDR3, the DNA is TGTGCCAGCAGCCAAGACGGGGGGCCAGGCGGCAATCAGCCCCAGCATTTT.

V and J are TRBV2 and TRBJ2-7; 10 bases are shared with TRBD1. Germline V gives CDR1 SNHLY, CDR2 FYNNEI. The CDR3 loop spans 15 amino acids. V shed 4 bases and J 2 bases; nucleotides not matched to a gene: 5. CDR3 residues: CASSGSGQGAYEQYF. Written as DNA, the CDR3 is TGTGCCAGCAGTGGCAGTGGACAGGGGGCCTACGAGCAGTACTTC.

The genes are TRBV6-1 and TRBJ2-3; D unresolved. V lost 4 bases and J lost 6, with 23 bases in between. The CDR3 extends over 17 amino acids. Germline assignment: CDR1 MNHNS and CDR2 SASEGT. The DNA of the CDR3 is TGTGCCAGCAGTGCCCTTCGGCGGCCATTGTTATCGGATACGCAGTATTTT. Translation gives CASSALRRPLLSDTQYF.

This clone was detected once. V gene TRBV4-3 combines with J gene TRBJ1-3; D is possibly TRBD1 (6 bases). CDR3 length: 17 residues. Germline assignment: CDR1 LGHNA and CDR2 YSLEER. Trimming removed 1 base from V and 0 bases from J, with 13 bases in between. The CDR3 sequence: CASSQGGAGASGNTIYF. The CDR3, as DNA: TGCGCCAGCAGCCAAGGGGGGGCGGGGGCCTCTGGAAACACCATATATTTT.

The V call is TRBV21-1, the J call TRBJ2-1; the tabulated D call, TRBD1, remains unverified against the DNA. TRBV21-1 is a pseudogene segment. This CDR3 has 20 residues. The CDR3 loop reads CASSKAKVNRHHNNYNEQFF. CDR3 in DNA: TGTGCCAGCAGCAAAGCGAAGGTTAATCGACACCACAATAACTACAATGAGCAGTTCTTC.